The 26 T cell receptor beta chains below were found in one sample sequenced in a study of T cell responses to AZD1222 COVID-19 vaccine. Clones were read by immunoSEQ multiplex PCR, and TCRdb kept only the in-frame ones, dropping some. The sample consists of around 160,000 clones, around 89% of them appearing once. Here the sequenced sample was peripheral blood, taken on day 0 of AZD1222 vaccination. All receptors come from an adult in good health.

This clone has a single count. The CDR3 sequence is CASSPQRLRGWRNTEAFF. In nucleotides, the CDR3 is TGTGCCAGCAGCCCCCAGCGCCTCAGGGGTTGGAGGAACACTGAAGCTTTCTTT. The chain has TRBV7-2 and TRBJ1-1; the D gene is possibly TRBD1 (6 bases). Per the germline V gene, CDR1 is SGHTA and CDR2 is FQGNSA. V shed 5 bases and J shed 1 base, with 23 bases lying between them. The CDR3 covers 18 residues.

The chain combines TRBV6-5 with TRBJ1-2, with 9 bases lining up with TRBD1. V lost 0 bases to trimming and J lost 6 bases; unmatched junction nucleotides: 5. Germline V CDR1 and CDR2: MNHEY, SVGAGI. This CDR3 spans 15 amino acids. The CDR3 DNA reads as TGTGCCAGCAGTTACTCACGGACAGGGGAGAATGGCTACACCTTC. It codes for CASSYSRTGENGYTF.

As to this clone: The CDR3 does not end in the conserved phenylalanine or tryptophan, so this is likely a read error. The DNA is left out, because the CDR3 cannot be placed on it with certainty; the CDR3 is given as TCRdb lists it. The J gene is TRBJ1-1, the V gene TRBV21-1; TRBD1 reflects the table's D call only, with no check against the DNA. TRBV21-1 is a known pseudogene. The CDR3 spans 10 amino acids, including both terminal residues. The CDR3 sequence is CASSSGTEVL.

As DNA, the CDR3 is TGTGCCAGCAGCTTAGGCAGGGCCGCGTCGCAGTTCTTC. The encoded protein is CASSLGRAASQFF. The chain recombines TRBV7-2 with TRBJ2-1; D is perhaps TRBD1 (5 bases). V shed 1 base and J shed 12 bases, with 13 bases lying between them. The CDR3 extends over 13 amino acids. Looked up from germline, CDR1 is SGHTA and CDR2 is FQGNSA.

This chain links TRBV30 with TRBJ1-1, with D possibly TRBD1 on 6 matching bases. V was cut by 5 bases and J by 5 bases, with 18 bases left in between. The V gene's germline CDR1 is GTSNPN and CDR2 SVGIG (reference sequence). This CDR3 comprises 14 residues. The CDR3 DNA sequence: TGTGCCTGGGTGGAGGGGGGGCAGGAGACTGAAGCTTTCTTT. Protein product: CAWVEGGQETEAFF.

This sequence joins TRBV20-1 and TRBJ2-7; D may match TRBD1 or TRBD2 (5 bases each). This CDR3 has 15 residues. The ends were cut back, 3 bases at V and 3 bases at J, with 18 bases in the middle. Germline lookup yields CDR1 DFQATT and CDR2 SNEGSKA (reference sequence). CDR3 DNA sequence: TGCAGTGCTAGTCATCCGGGACGGCAGAACTACGAGCAGTACTTC. This translates into CSASHPGRQNYEQYF.

V is TRBV5-1 and J is TRBJ1-3, with D unclear. This CDR3 is built from 16 residues. Trimming cost V 0 bases and J 0 bases, with 10 bases left between them. Germline lookup yields CDR1 SGHRS and CDR2 YFSETQ. The CDR3 region is CASSLARTGSGNTIYF. DNA for the CDR3: TGCGCCAGCAGCTTGGCCAGGACCGGCTCTGGAAACACCATATATTTT.

With regard to this clone: The same CDR3 arises from other DNA sequences in this sample as well. This rearrangement joins TRBV6-5 to TRBJ2-7, with 8 bases that match TRBD2. CDR1 is MNHEY and CDR2 is SVGAGI in the germline V gene. The CDR3 covers 13 residues. Germline trimming cut 8 bases from V and 4 bases from J; bases unmatched to any gene: 7. CDR3 sequence (DNA): TGTGCCAGCCGGGGGGGGGCGCGGTACGAGCAGTACTTC. Residues: CASRGGARYEQYF.

This sequence joins TRBV5-4 and TRBJ1-2; no reliable D call. CDR3 length: 16 residues. V lost 5 bases to trimming and J lost 3 bases, with 20 bases between them. From germline, CDR1 is SGHNT and CDR2 YYREEE (reference sequence). The DNA of the CDR3 is TGTGCCAGCAGACATAGTTCGCGACGGGGTCACTATGGCTACACCTTC. Residues: CASRHSSRRGHYGYTF.

The chain couples TRBV6-4 to TRBJ1-2; no definite D call. This CDR3 has 14 amino acids. V lost 0 bases to trimming and J lost 8 bases, with 13 bases between them. The germline CDR1 and CDR2 sequences are MRHNA and SNTAGT. The CDR3 DNA sequence: TGTGCCAGCAGTGACTCAGGACGGGGTGGAGGCTACACCTTC. Encoded protein: CASSDSGRGGGYTF.

The V call is TRBV7-2, the J call TRBJ1-5, with TRBD1 as a possible D gene (5 bases). Germline-derived CDR1 and CDR2 are SGHTA and FQGNSA. The V end lost 4 bases, the J end lost 3 bases, and 13 bases lay between the germline ends. This CDR3 is built from 15 residues. CDR3: CASSSNLGTNQPQHF. The CDR3 DNA follows: TGTGCCAGCAGCTCCAACCTCGGGACCAATCAGCCCCAGCATTTT.

The V call is TRBV5-1, the J call TRBJ2-1; D possibly uses TRBD1 or TRBD2 (6 bases each). CDR1 is SGHRS and CDR2 is YFSETQ in the germline V gene. Deletions cut 6 bases from V and 5 bases from J, with 15 bases between. The CDR3 runs 14 residues. The CDR3: CASNAWGANNEQFF. The CDR3 DNA reads as TGCGCCAGCAACGCCTGGGGGGCAAACAATGAGCAGTTCTTC. The complete variable domain, with remaining parts taken from reference TRBV5-1 and TRBJ2-1, reads KAGVTQTPRYLIKTRGQQVTLSCSPISGHRSVSWYQQTPGQGLQFLFEYFSETQRNKGNFPGRFSGRQFSNSRSEMNVSTLELGDSALYLCASNAWGANNEQFFGPGTRLTVL.

The chain combines TRBV3-1 (or the pseudogene TRBV3-2) with TRBJ1-5, with D unclear. V was shortened by 3 bases and J by 9 bases, with 12 bases between the two germline ends. The length of the CDR3 is 13 residues. From germline, CDR1 is LGHDT and CDR2 YNNKEL (reference sequence). CDR3 nucleotide sequence: TGTGCCAGCAGCCAGACACGGGGTGGGCCCCAGCATTTT. As protein: CASSQTRGGPQHF.

The CDR3 coding sequence is TGTGCCAGCAACGGACAGGGGGGCACAGATACGCAGTATTTT. Protein: CASNGQGGTDTQYF. The chain has TRBV6-6 and TRBJ2-3, with TRBD1 identical over 10 bases. The CDR3 has 14 residues. The V segment lost 7 bases and the J segment 1 base; nucleotides outside the gene matches: 2. Germline CDR1 MNHNY, CDR2 SVGAGI (reference sequence).

The sample holds a few counts of this clone. The V gene is TRBV9, the J gene TRBJ1-1; possible D gene TRBD1, 5 bases. Germline V gene data show CDR1 as SGDLS and CDR2 as YYNGEE. V lost 4 bases to trimming and J lost 5 bases, with 15 bases between them. The CDR3 is made up of 14 amino acids. The CDR3 DNA reads as TGTGCCAGCAGCATCCGGGGGGGTGCGACTGAAGCTTTCTTT. Encoded protein: CASSIRGGATEAFF.

The V and J genes are TRBV7-3 and TRBJ2-3; D remains ambiguous. V lost 4 bases and J 2 bases, leaving 4 bases between the germline ends. CDR1 is SGHTA and CDR2 is FQGTGA in the germline V gene. The CDR3 extends over 12 amino acids. The CDR3 loop is CASSSSTDTQYF. CDR3 coding DNA: TGTGCCAGCAGCTCCTCCACAGATACGCAGTATTTT.

Points on this clone: This specimen includes other DNA sequences encoding the same CDR3. The J gene is TRBJ1-2, the V gene TRBV12-3 or TRBV12-4; D gene unclear. This CDR3 is built from 12 residues. The ends were cut back, 4 bases at V and 4 bases at J, with 7 bases in the middle. The CDR3 spells CASSSSGYGYTF. Written as DNA, the CDR3 is TGTGCCAGCAGTTCTTCAGGCTATGGCTACACCTTC.

The V call is TRBV7-2, the J call TRBJ1-4; 8 nucleotides match TRBD1. V shed 1 base, J shed 8 bases, and the junction held 6 bases outside the gene matches. CDR3 length equals 15 residues. In germline, CDR1 is SGHTA, CDR2 FQGNSA. CDR3: CASSLGGQGGEKLFF. The CDR3 DNA follows: TGTGCCAGCAGCTTAGGAGGACAGGGTGGGGAAAAACTGTTTTTT.

The chain recombines TRBV15 with TRBJ1-5, with D perhaps TRBD1 (5 bases). The CDR3 is 15 residues long. Germline V gene sequence: CDR1 LNHNV, CDR2 YYDKDF (reference sequence). Deletions cut 4 bases from V and 0 bases from J, with 10 bases between. The DNA for the CDR3 is TGTGCCACCAGCACGGGACTGTATAGCAATCAGCCCCAGCATTTT. Its translation is CATSTGLYSNQPQHF.

The rearrangement links TRBV5-5 to TRBJ2-7, with 8 bases lining up with TRBD1. The J segment lost 4 bases and the V segment lost 3 bases, leaving 6 bases of the junction unmatched. Germline loops: CDR1 SGHKS, CDR2 YYEKEE (reference sequence). The CDR3 spans 14 residues. The CDR3 nucleotides are TGTGCCAGCAGCTCCCGACAGGGGCAATACGAGCAGTACTTC. This sequence encodes CASSSRQGQYEQYF.

CDR3 nucleotides: TGTGCCAGCAGCCAAGCGGGGGGCTCGCACGAGCAGTACTTC. Translated, it gives CASSQAGGSHEQYF. The chain uses TRBV3-1 (or the pseudogene TRBV3-2) and TRBJ2-7, with D possibly TRBD2 on 7 matching bases. V lost 1 base to trimming and J lost 5 bases, with 12 bases between them. CDR3 length: 14 amino acids. Germline values: CDR1 LGHDT, CDR2 YNNKEL (reference sequence).

The genes are TRBV2 and TRBJ2-1, with 7 bases lining up with TRBD1. Germline V CDR1 and CDR2: SNHLY, FYNNEI. V lost 8 bases, J lost 6 bases, and 4 bases stayed unmatched. CDR3 length equals 12 residues. The CDR3 sequence: CASRAGGNEQFF. The CDR3 nucleotides are TGTGCCAGCCGGGCAGGGGGCAATGAGCAGTTCTTC.

The chain employs TRBV4-1 and TRBJ1-3; D remains unclear. Trimming removed 0 bases at V and 3 bases at J, with 9 bases between. The CDR3 is 15 residues long. Germline-derived CDR1 and CDR2 are MGHRA and YSYEKL. Written as DNA, the CDR3 is TGCGCCAGCAGCCAAGACTTATCAGGTGGAAACACCATATATTTT. This gives the protein CASSQDLSGGNTIYF.

Comment on this clone: Other DNA variants within this sample encode the same CDR3. The gene calls are TRBV7-8 and TRBJ1-2; D is unresolved. The V end lost 1 base, the J end lost 8 bases, and 11 bases lay between the germline ends. Germline values: CDR1 SGHVS, CDR2 FQNEAQ. CDR3 size: 13 residues. CDR3 region: CASSLDRAGGYTF. The CDR3, as DNA: TGTGCCAGCAGCTTAGATAGGGCTGGGGGCTACACCTTC. Filled out from reference TRBV7-8 and TRBJ1-2, the complete variable domain reads GAGVSQSPRYKVAKRGQDVALRCDPISGHVSLFWYQQALGQGPEFLTYFQNEAQLDKSGLPSDRFFAERPEGSVSTLKIQRTQQEDSAVYLCASSLDRAGGYTFGSGTRLTVV.

This sequence joins TRBV4-2 and TRBJ2-4, with D maybe TRBD2 (6 bases). Germline assignment: CDR1 LGHNA and CDR2 YNFKEQ. The length of the CDR3 is 15 residues. V shed 0 bases and J shed 1 base, with 7 bases lying between them. CDR3 DNA: TGTGCCAGCAGCCAAGATCTAGCGGCCAAAAACATTCAGTACTTC. Translated, it gives CASSQDLAAKNIQYF.

The chain uses TRBV11-3 and TRBJ1-6; no clear D gene. Trimming took off 5 bases at V and 9 bases at J, with 23 bases between the two ends. The CDR3 has 17 residues. Germline V gene sequence: CDR1 SGHNT, CDR2 YENEEA. The CDR3 loop reads CASSPRHRKGRSSPLHF. The CDR3 DNA is TGTGCCAGCAGCCCACGCCACAGAAAAGGGCGTAGTTCACCCCTCCACTTT.